The 10 T cell receptor beta chains listed next were all sequenced from one sample in a study of blood T cell repertoires in COVID-19. Method: immunoSEQ multiplex PCR; TCRdb's copy keeps in-frame clones and lacks some. The sample includes 200,000 to 300,000 clones, 88% seen only once; the top ten take roughly 2.5%. The sample taken for sequencing was PBMCs or T cells enriched from blood (not recorded which). The receptors shown here come from a woman aged 40 to 55 with acute COVID-19.

The rearrangement uses TRBV29-1 and TRBJ1-1; TRBD1 matches 10 bases. The CDR3 contains 16 residues. CDR1 and CDR2 (germline): SQVTM, ANQGSEA. V shed 2 bases and J 2 bases; nucleotides not matched to a gene: 8. The chain's CDR3 is CSVEKTGGAKNTEAFF. The CDR3 DNA follows: TGCAGCGTTGAAAAGACAGGGGGCGCGAAAAACACTGAAGCTTTCTTT.

J is TRBJ2-1 and V is TRBV27; tentatively, D is TRBD2 (6 bases). The CDR3 loop spans 14 amino acids. V lost 2 bases and J 8 bases, leaving 13 bases between the germline ends. The germline V gene encodes CDR1 MNHEY and CDR2 SMNVEV (reference sequence). The CDR3 protein is CASSLAGSFDEQFF. The CDR3 DNA reads as TGTGCCAGCAGTTTAGCGGGGAGTTTCGATGAGCAGTTCTTC.

This clone showed up just once. This chain uses TRBV18 with TRBJ1-1, with 7 positions matching TRBD1. This CDR3 spans 16 amino acids. Germline V gene sequence: CDR1 KGHSH, CDR2 LQKENI. Trimming cost V 6 bases and J 3 bases; bases outside gene matches: 13. CDR3 sequence reads: CASSTKNRGSDTEAFF. CDR3 sequence (DNA): TGTGCCAGCTCGACGAAAAACAGGGGAAGCGACACTGAAGCTTTCTTT.

The chain employs TRBV30 and TRBJ2-7; 9 positions match TRBD1. V lost 2 bases, J lost 0 bases, and 5 bases stayed unmatched. CDR3 length: 15 residues. Germline V gene lookup returns CDR1 GTSNPN and CDR2 SVGIG (reference sequence). CDR3: CAWSLATGGSYEQYV. DNA of the CDR3: TGTGCCTGGAGTTTGGCGACAGGGGGCTCCTACGAGCAGTACGTC.

This CDR3 is CASSPGGETQYF. The CDR3 DNA sequence: TGTGCCAGCAGCCCCGGGGGGGAGACCCAGTACTTC. The chain couples TRBV12-3 or TRBV12-4 to TRBJ2-5; 7 bases line up with TRBD2. Trimming cost V 6 bases and J 5 bases; bases outside gene matches: 3. CDR3 length: 12 residues.

V and J are TRBV6-2 or TRBV6-3 and TRBJ2-2, with 8 nucleotides matching TRBD1. J gave up 4 bases and V 2 bases, and 6 bases lay outside the gene matches. The CDR3 has 16 amino acids. Germline values: CDR1 MNHEY, CDR2 SVGEGT. CDR3 DNA sequence: TGTGCCAGCAGTTACAGAGGACAGGGAAGCACCGGGGAGCTGTTTTTT. Translating it yields CASSYRGQGSTGELFF.

The rearrangement links TRBV29-1 to TRBJ2-3, with TRBD1 as a possible D gene (6 bases). CDR3 length: 12 amino acids. Trimming cost V 6 bases and J 1 base, with 8 bases left between them. Germline V lookup: CDR1 SQVTM, CDR2 ANQGSEA. Here the CDR3 reads CSVRTGTDTQYF. The CDR3 nucleotides read TGCAGCGTCCGGACAGGCACAGATACGCAGTATTTT.

The rearrangement uses TRBV5-5 and TRBJ2-2; possibly TRBD2 for D (6 bases). The CDR3 length is 15 residues. Trimming left V 7 bases short and J 6 bases short, with 19 bases between. CDR1 and CDR2 (germline): SGHKS, YYEKEE (reference sequence). CDR3 sequence reads: CASGRGSTGPGELFF. In DNA, the CDR3 is TGTGCCAGCGGGCGGGGTAGCACGGGACCCGGGGAGCTGTTTTTT.

This chain joins TRBV21-1 and TRBJ1-1; TRBD1, as called in the table, went unchecked against the DNA. TRBV21-1 is tagged as a pseudogene. This CDR3 contains 15 residues. The CDR3 DNA reads as TGTGCCAGCAGCTCCCGACAGGGAAGGAACACTGAAGCTTTCTTT. Amino acid sequence: CASSSRQGRNTEAFF.

The genes are TRBV11-2 and TRBJ2-5, with 10 bases aligning to TRBD2. Germline V gene data show CDR1 as SGHAT and CDR2 as FQNNGV. The CDR3 is 18 residues long. The ends lost 1 base at V and 4 bases at J; junction bases unmatched: 12. The CDR3 bases are TGTGCCAGCAGCTTAGCGTCGGGAACAGCGGGAGGGAGAGAGACCCAGTACTTC. Translation: CASSLASGTAGGRETQYF. The full variable domain, rest sourced from reference TRBV11-2 and TRBJ2-5, is EAGVAQSPRYKIIEKRQSVAFWCNPISGHATLYWYQQILGQGPKLLIQFQNNGVVDDSQLPKDRFSAERLKGVDSTLKIQPAKLEDSAVYLCASSLASGTAGGRETQYFGPGTRLLVL.